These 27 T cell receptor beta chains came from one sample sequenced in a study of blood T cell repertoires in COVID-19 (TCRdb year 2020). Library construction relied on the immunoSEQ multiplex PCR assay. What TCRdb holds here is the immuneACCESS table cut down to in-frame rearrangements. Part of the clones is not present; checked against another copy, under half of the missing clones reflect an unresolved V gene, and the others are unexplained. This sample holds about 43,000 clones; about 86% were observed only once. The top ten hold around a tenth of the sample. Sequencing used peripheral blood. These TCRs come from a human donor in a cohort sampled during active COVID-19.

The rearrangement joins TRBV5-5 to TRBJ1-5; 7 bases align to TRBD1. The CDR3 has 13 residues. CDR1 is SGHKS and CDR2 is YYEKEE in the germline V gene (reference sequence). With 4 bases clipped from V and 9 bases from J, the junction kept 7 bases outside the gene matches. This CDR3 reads CASSQDRVGPQHF. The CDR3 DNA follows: TGTGCCAGCAGCCAAGACAGGGTAGGGCCCCAGCATTTT.

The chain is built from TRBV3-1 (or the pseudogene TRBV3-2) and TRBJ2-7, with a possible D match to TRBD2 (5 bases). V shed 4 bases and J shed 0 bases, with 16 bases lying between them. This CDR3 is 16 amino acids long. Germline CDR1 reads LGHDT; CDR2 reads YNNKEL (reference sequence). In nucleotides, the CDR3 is TGTGCCAGCAGCCTAAATCTGGAGCGGTCCTCCTACGAGCAGTACTTC. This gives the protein CASSLNLERSSYEQYF.

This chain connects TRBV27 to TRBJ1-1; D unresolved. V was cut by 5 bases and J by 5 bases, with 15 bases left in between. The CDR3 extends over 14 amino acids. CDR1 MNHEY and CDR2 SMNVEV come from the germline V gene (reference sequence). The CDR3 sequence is CASSLGSGGTEAFF. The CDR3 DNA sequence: TGTGCCAGCAGTCTGGGGTCTGGAGGGACTGAAGCTTTCTTT.

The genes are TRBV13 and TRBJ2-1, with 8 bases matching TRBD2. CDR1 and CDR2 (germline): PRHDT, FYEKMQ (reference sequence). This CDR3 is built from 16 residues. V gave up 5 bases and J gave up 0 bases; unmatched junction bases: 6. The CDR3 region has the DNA TGTGCCAGCAGCCCCGGGAGGGGGGTCTCCTACAATGAGCAGTTCTTC. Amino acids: CASSPGRGVSYNEQFF.

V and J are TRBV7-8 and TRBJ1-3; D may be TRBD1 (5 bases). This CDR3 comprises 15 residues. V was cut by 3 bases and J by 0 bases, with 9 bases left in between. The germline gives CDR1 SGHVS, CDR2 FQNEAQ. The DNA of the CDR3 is TGTGCCAGCAGCTTGGGGGGTAGCTCTGGAAACACCATATATTTT. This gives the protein CASSLGGSSGNTIYF.

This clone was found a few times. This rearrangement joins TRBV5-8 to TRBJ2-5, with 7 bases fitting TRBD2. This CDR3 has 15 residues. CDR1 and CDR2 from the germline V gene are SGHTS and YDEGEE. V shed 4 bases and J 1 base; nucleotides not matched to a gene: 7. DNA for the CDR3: TGTGCCAGCAGCCCGGGCGGGACTATCCAAGAGACCCAGTACTTC. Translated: CASSPGGTIQETQYF.

In DNA, the CDR3 is TGTGCCAGCAGTCAACAAGAGACCCAGTACTTC. Translation: CASSQQETQYF. The chain joins TRBV2 to TRBJ2-5, with unresolved D. The CDR3 is made up of 11 amino acids. CDR1 is SNHLY and CDR2 is FYNNEI in the germline V gene. The ends were cut back, 5 bases at V and 2 bases at J, with 3 bases in the middle.

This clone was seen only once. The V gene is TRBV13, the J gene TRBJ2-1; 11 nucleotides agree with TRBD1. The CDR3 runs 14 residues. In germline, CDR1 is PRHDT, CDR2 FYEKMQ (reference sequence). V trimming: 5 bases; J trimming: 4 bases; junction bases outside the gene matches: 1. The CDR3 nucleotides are TGTGCCAGCAGCGGGACAGGGGGTTACAATGAGCAGTTCTTC. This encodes CASSGTGGYNEQFF.

CDR3 amino acids: CASSPWEGRDQPQHF. The CDR3 bases are TGTGCCAGCTCACCATGGGAGGGTCGGGATCAGCCCCAGCATTTT. V and J are TRBV18 and TRBJ1-5; D is unclear. Germline CDR1 and CDR2: KGHSH and LQKENI. V was trimmed by 2 bases and J by 5 bases, leaving 13 bases between them. The CDR3 loop spans 15 amino acids.

The DNA for the CDR3 is TGTGCCAGCAGACCAGGGTTAAACTATGGCTACACCTTC. Translation gives CASRPGLNYGYTF. This rearrangement joins TRBV6-4 to TRBJ1-2, with a tentative D call TRBD1 (5 bases). This CDR3 is built from 13 residues. From germline, CDR1 is MRHNA and CDR2 SNTAGT. Trimming pared 6 bases from V and 2 bases from J, leaving 10 bases between.

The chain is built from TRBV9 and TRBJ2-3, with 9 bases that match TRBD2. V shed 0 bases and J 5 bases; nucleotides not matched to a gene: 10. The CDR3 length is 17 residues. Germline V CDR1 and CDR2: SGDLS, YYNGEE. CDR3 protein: CASSVAGAGGPQDTQYF. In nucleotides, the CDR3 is TGTGCCAGCAGCGTAGCTGGGGCGGGGGGGCCCCAAGATACGCAGTATTTT. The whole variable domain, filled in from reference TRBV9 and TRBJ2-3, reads DSGVTQTPKHLITATGQRVTLRCSPRSGDLSVYWYQQSLDQGLQFLIQYYNGEERAKGNILERFSAQQFPDLHSELNLSSLELGDSALYFCASSVAGAGGPQDTQYFGPGTRLTVL.

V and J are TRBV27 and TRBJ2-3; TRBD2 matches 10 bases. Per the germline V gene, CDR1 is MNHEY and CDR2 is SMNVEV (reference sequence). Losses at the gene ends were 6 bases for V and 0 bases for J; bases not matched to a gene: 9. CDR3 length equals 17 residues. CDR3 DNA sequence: TGTGCCAGCAGCCGTCCTCTAGCGGGGGTGAGCACAGATACGCAGTATTTT. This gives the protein CASSRPLAGVSTDTQYF.

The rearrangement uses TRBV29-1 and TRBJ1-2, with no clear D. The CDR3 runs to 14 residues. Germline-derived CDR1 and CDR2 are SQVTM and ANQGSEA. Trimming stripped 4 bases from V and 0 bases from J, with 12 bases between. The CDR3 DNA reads TGCAGCGTTGCCGCAGTGCTTCCTAACTATGGCTACACCTTC. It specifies CSVAAVLPNYGYTF.

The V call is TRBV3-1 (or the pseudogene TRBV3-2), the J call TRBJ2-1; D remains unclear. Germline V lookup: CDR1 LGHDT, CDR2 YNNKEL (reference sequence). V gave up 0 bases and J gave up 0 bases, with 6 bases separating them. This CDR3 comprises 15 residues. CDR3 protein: CASSQETSSYNEQFF. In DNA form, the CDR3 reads TGTGCCAGCAGCCAAGAGACAAGCTCCTACAATGAGCAGTTCTTC.

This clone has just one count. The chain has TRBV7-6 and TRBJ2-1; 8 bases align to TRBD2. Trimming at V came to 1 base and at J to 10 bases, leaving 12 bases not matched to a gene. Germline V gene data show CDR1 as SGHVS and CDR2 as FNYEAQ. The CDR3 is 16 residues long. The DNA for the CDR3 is TGTGCCAGCAGCTTAGACGGCGGGGGGCCCGAGACCGAGCAGTTCTTC. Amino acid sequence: CASSLDGGGPETEQFF.

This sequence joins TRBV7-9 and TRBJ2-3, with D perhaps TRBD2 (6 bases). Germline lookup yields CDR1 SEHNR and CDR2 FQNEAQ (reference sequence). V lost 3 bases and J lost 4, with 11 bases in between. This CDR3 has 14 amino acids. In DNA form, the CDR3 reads TGTGCCAGCAGCTTTACCTCGGGGGCAGATACGCAGTATTTT. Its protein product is CASSFTSGADTQYF.

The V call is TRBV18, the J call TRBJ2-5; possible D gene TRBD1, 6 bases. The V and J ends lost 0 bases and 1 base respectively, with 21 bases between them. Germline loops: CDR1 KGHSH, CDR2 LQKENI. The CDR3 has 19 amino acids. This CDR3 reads CASSPPWGLFRGFQETQYF. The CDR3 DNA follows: TGTGCCAGCTCACCACCCTGGGGGCTCTTCCGCGGTTTCCAAGAGACCCAGTACTTC.

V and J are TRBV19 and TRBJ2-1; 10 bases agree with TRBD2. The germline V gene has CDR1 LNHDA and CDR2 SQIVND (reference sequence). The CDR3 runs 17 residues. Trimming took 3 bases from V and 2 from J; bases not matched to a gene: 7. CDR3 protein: CASSIVPAGGTYNEQFF. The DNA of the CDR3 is TGTGCCAGTAGTATCGTTCCAGCGGGGGGGACCTACAATGAGCAGTTCTTC.

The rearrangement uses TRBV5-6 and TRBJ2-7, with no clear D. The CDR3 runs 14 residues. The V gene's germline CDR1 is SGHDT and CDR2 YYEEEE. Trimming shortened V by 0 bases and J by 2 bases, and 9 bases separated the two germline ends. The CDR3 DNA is TGTGCCAGCAGCTTGGTTGGGCCTGCCTACGAGCAGTACTTC. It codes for CASSLVGPAYEQYF.

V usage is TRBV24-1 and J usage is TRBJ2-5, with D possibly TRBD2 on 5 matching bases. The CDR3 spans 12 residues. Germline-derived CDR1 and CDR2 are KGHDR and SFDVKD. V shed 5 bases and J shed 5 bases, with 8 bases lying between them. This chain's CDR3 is CATSAGEETQYF. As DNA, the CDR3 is TGTGCCACCAGTGCTGGGGAGGAGACCCAGTACTTC.

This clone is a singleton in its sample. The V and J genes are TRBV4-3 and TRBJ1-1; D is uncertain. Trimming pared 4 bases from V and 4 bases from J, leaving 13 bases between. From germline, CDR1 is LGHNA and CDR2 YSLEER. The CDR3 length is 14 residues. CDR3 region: CASSPTGSGTEAFF. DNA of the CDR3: TGCGCCAGCAGCCCCACCGGGTCGGGCACTGAAGCTTTCTTT.

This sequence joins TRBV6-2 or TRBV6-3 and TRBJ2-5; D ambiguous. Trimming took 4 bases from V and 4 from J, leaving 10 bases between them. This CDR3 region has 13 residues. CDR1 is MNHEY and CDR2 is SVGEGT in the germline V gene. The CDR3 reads CASSFSSLETQYF. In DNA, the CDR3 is TGTGCCAGCAGTTTCTCGTCATTAGAGACCCAGTACTTC.

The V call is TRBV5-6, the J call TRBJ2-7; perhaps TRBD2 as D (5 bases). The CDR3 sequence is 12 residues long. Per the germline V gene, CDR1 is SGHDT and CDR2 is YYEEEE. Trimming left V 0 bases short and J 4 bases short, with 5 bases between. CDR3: CASSLGRYEQYF. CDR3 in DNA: TGTGCCAGCAGCTTGGGGAGGTACGAGCAGTACTTC.

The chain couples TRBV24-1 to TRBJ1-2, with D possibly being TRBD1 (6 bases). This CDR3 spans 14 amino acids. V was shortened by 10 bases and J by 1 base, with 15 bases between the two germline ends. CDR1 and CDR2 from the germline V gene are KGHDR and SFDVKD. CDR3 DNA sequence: TGTGCCACTATCTCAGGGGAACTTAACTATGGCTACACCTTC. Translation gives CATISGELNYGYTF.

In nucleotides, the CDR3 is TGTGCCAGCAGCGTAGATATTACAGGGGGTAGGACTGAAGCTTTCTTT. As protein: CASSVDITGGRTEAFF. This chain uses TRBV9 with TRBJ1-1, with 8 bases fitting TRBD1. Germline V CDR1 and CDR2: SGDLS, YYNGEE. V lost 0 bases to trimming and J lost 5 bases; unmatched junction nucleotides: 9. The CDR3 is made up of 16 amino acids.

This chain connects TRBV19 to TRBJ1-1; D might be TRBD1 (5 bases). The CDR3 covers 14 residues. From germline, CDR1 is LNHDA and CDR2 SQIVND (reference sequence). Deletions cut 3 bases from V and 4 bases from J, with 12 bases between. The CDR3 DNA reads TGTGCCAGTAGTATGAGGGAGGGGAGCACTGAAGCTTTCTTT. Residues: CASSMREGSTEAFF.

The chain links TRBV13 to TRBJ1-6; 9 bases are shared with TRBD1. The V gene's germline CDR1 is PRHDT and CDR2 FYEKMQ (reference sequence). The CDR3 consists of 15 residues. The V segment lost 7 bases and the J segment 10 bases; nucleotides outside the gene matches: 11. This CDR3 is CASTLGQGSRSPLHF. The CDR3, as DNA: TGTGCCAGCACCCTGGGACAGGGCTCTAGGTCACCCCTCCACTTT.